The 22 T cell receptor beta chains listed next were all sequenced from one sample in a study of T-cell reconstitution after alpha-beta-depleted transplantation in children (dated by TCRdb to the mid-2010s). The protocol used for the library was PCR. The reads were generated on an Illumina HiSeq 2500. Molecular barcoding was employed in the preparation of TCR libraries, with unique molecular identifiers being used to normalize TCRbeta repertoire quantification. The raw public reads went through TCRdb reprocessing: fastp at Q25, MiXCR clone calling, in-frame beta chains kept. Here each entry gathers all rows of one CDR3 protein and keeps the most common genes and DNA. The sample yields about 980,000 distinct CDR3 sequences; less than 30% were counted once. In total, the top ten clones hold roughly 30% of the sample. The treatment or condition label on this specimen signifies: allogeneic hematopoietic cell transplantation with graft depleted of TCRalphabeta T cells and CD19 B cells.

The sequencing used PBMCs, mostly from graft donor cells, collected 360 days after TCRalphabeta/CD19-depleted stem cell transplant. These receptors all come from a boy less than two years old who had a stem cell transplant for SCID, so the T cells may come from the graft donor.

This clonotype was observed a handful of times. The DNA of the CDR3 is TGTGCCAGCAGCGCGACTAGCGGGGGGGCCATAGATACGCAGTATTTT. It specifies CASSATSGGAIDTQYF. The chain joins TRBV7-9 to TRBJ2-3; 14 nucleotides match TRBD2. With V trimmed by 5 bases and J by 5 bases, 6 bases remained unmatched. In germline, CDR1 is SEHNR, CDR2 FQNEAQ (reference sequence). CDR3 size: 16 residues.

This chain links TRBV10-3 with TRBJ2-7, with D possibly TRBD2 on 6 matching bases. From germline, CDR1 is ENHRY and CDR2 SYGVKD. The V gene lost 2 bases and the J gene lost 2 bases, with 13 bases spanning the gap. This CDR3 comprises 15 residues. The CDR3 DNA reads as TGTGCCATCAGTGAGCGGGGCGGGACGCCCTACGAGCAGTACTTC. Protein product: CAISERGGTPYEQYF.

There are a few counts of this clonotype. This sequence joins TRBV12-3 or TRBV12-4 and TRBJ2-2, with D unresolved. Trimming cost V 6 bases and J 4 bases, with 6 bases left between them. This CDR3 region has 12 residues. The CDR3, as DNA: TGTGCCAGCAGGCAATTCACCGGGGAGCTGTTTTTT. This encodes CASRQFTGELFF.

V is TRBV12-3 or TRBV12-4 and J is TRBJ1-5, with D perhaps matching TRBD1 (6 bases). CDR3 length: 17 amino acids. V shed 6 bases and J shed 0 bases, with 18 bases lying between them. The CDR3 region has the DNA TGTGCCAGCAGCAGAGACAGGTCCCTTTATAGCAATCAGCCCCAGCATTTT. Translating gives CASSRDRSLYSNQPQHF.

This clonotype was counted a few times. This rearrangement joins TRBV7-7 to TRBJ2-7; either TRBD1 or TRBD2 may supply D (5 bases each). Germline CDR1 SSHAT, CDR2 FNYEAQ (reference sequence). The V end was cut by 1 base, the J end by 6 bases, with 10 bases between. This CDR3 spans 13 amino acids. In nucleotides, the CDR3 is TGTGCCAGCAGCTTAGTAGGGGACGGCGAGCAGTACTTC. Its translation is CASSLVGDGEQYF.

This clonotype has just a few counts. The chain employs TRBV12-3 or TRBV12-4 and TRBJ2-4; 10 bases are shared with TRBD1. V shed 1 base, J shed 0 bases, and the junction held 6 bases outside the gene matches. CDR3 length: 18 residues. The CDR3, as DNA: TGTGCCAGCAGTTTAGTTTCCGGACAGGGGGGAGCCAAAAACATTCAGTACTTC. Protein sequence: CASSLVSGQGGAKNIQYF.

CDR3 region: CASSRVVRPGSEKLFF. The DNA for the CDR3 is TGTGCCAGCAGCCGAGTAGTCCGCCCTGGAAGTGAAAAACTGTTTTTT. The chain joins TRBV7-9 to TRBJ1-4; D not resolved. V was shortened by 5 bases and J by 7 bases, with 20 bases between the two germline ends. The length of the CDR3 is 16 residues. The germline CDR1 and CDR2 sequences are SEHNR and FQNEAQ (reference sequence).

J is TRBJ1-2 and V is TRBV5-1; 8 bases are a match to TRBD1. V was pared by 5 bases and J by 4 bases, with 10 bases of the junction left unmatched. Germline V lookup: CDR1 SGHRS, CDR2 YFSETQ. The CDR3 covers 15 residues. The CDR3 DNA is TGCGCCAGCAGTCCCTCAAGGACAGGGAGCTATGGCTACACCTTC. Translation gives CASSPSRTGSYGYTF. Supplemented by reference TRBV5-1 and TRBJ1-2, the full variable domain reads KAGVTQTPRYLIKTRGQQVTLSCSPISGHRSVSWYQQTPGQGLQFLFEYFSETQRNKGNFPGRFSGRQFSNSRSEMNVSTLELGDSALYLCASSPSRTGSYGYTFGSGTRLTVV.

V and J are TRBV9 and TRBJ2-6, with TRBD1 matching 7 bases. The V segment lost 4 bases and the J segment 4 bases; nucleotides outside the gene matches: 11. Germline CDR1 SGDLS, CDR2 YYNGEE. The CDR3 has 17 residues. CDR3 in DNA: TGTGCCAGCAGCCCCCGACAGGGTCTCTCCGGGGCCAACGTCCTGACTTTC. This codes for CASSPRQGLSGANVLTF.

This chain connects TRBV4-1 to TRBJ1-5, with D uncertain. In germline, CDR1 is MGHRA, CDR2 YSYEKL. CDR3 size: 13 residues. V was pared by 2 bases and J by 3 bases, with 5 bases between. CDR3 DNA: TGCGCCAGCAGCCAATCTCACAATCAGCCCCAGCATTTT. The encoded protein is CASSQSHNQPQHF.

This clonotype was counted only a few times. This sequence joins TRBV11-1 and TRBJ2-1; 13 bases align to TRBD2. This CDR3 is built from 16 residues. Germline V gene lookup returns CDR1 SGHAT and CDR2 FQDESV (reference sequence). Unmatched junction bases numbered 6, after V lost 5 bases and J lost 5 bases. In DNA, the CDR3 is TGTGCCAGCAGCCACGCACTAGCGGGGGGGGACAATGAGCAGTTCTTC. Translation gives CASSHALAGGDNEQFF.

The J gene is TRBJ2-5, the V gene TRBV4-2; D is ambiguous. V dropped 1 base and J dropped 9 bases, with 12 bases sitting between them. This CDR3 contains 13 residues. Germline V CDR1 and CDR2: LGHNA, YNFKEQ. CDR3 DNA sequence: TGTGCCAGCAGCCAAGTAGTCAGTTCTCCCCAGTACTTC. This codes for CASSQVVSSPQYF.

This chain joins TRBV12-3 or TRBV12-4 and TRBJ1-1; no clear D. Trimming removed 3 bases from V and 4 bases from J, with 6 bases in between. This CDR3 has 12 amino acids. CDR3 protein: CASSFWTTEAFF. The CDR3, as DNA: TGTGCCAGCAGTTTTTGGACCACTGAAGCTTTCTTT.

This clonotype was recorded a few times. The chain is built from TRBV25-1 and TRBJ1-5; D not certain. Germline assignment: CDR1 MGHDK and CDR2 SYGVNS. The CDR3 is made up of 13 amino acids. Trimming pared 1 base from V and 5 bases from J, leaving 6 bases between. In nucleotides, the CDR3 is TGTGCCAGCAGTGAATTAGGTGATCAGCCCCAGCATTTT. Translation gives CASSELGDQPQHF.

The chain couples TRBV7-2 to TRBJ2-4; 8 positions agree with TRBD2. Losses at the gene ends were 6 bases for V and 9 bases for J; bases not matched to a gene: 16. The CDR3 covers 16 residues. CDR1 SGHTA and CDR2 FQGNSA come from the germline V gene. CDR3 region: CASRTTPGLGVGIQYF. CDR3 in DNA: TGTGCCAGCAGAACTACCCCGGGACTAGGAGTAGGCATTCAGTACTTC.

The chain recombines TRBV5-5 with TRBJ1-1; D is possibly TRBD1 (6 bases). The germline V and J ends were trimmed by 0 bases and 5 bases, with 14 bases remaining between them. CDR1 is SGHKS, CDR2 YYEKEE, per germline (reference sequence). The length of the CDR3 is 15 residues. The CDR3 nucleotides read TGTGCCAGCAGCTTGGGGCCGGGACACGGTACTGAAGCTTTCTTT. This gives the protein CASSLGPGHGTEAFF. Filled out from reference TRBV5-5 and TRBJ1-1, the complete variable domain reads DAGVTQSPTHLIKTRGQQVTLRCSPISGHKSVSWYQQVLGQGPQFIFQYYEKEERGRGNFPDRFSARQFPNYSSELNVNALLLGDSALYLCASSLGPGHGTEAFFGQGTRLTVV.

This clonotype was detected a few times. The genes are TRBV29-1 and TRBJ2-1; D is perhaps TRBD2 (6 bases). This CDR3 is 16 amino acids long. The V gene lost 4 bases and the J gene lost 1 base, with 17 bases spanning the gap. Looked up from germline, CDR1 is SQVTM and CDR2 is ANQGSEA. CDR3 sequence reads: CSVAINGLRSYNEQFF. The CDR3 DNA sequence: TGCAGCGTTGCGATAAATGGACTAAGGTCCTACAATGAGCAGTTCTTC.

The chain is built from TRBV5-1 and TRBJ2-1, with 7 positions matching TRBD2. J gave up 8 bases and V 4 bases, and 9 bases lay outside the gene matches. The germline CDR1 and CDR2 sequences are SGHRS and YFSETQ. CDR3 size: 14 residues. The DNA for the CDR3 is TGCGCCAGCAGCCCCCTGGGGGGGTCAGATGAGCAGTTCTTC. Amino acid sequence: CASSPLGGSDEQFF.

The rearrangement links TRBV19 to TRBJ2-2; TRBD1 is a possible D gene (6 bases). V was clipped by 7 bases and J by 6 bases, with 18 bases between them. Germline-derived CDR1 and CDR2 are LNHDA and SQIVND (reference sequence). The CDR3 spans 15 residues. In DNA form, the CDR3 reads TGTGCCAGTACCCACAGGGTGGGATCTGCCGGGGAGCTGTTTTTT. It yields the protein CASTHRVGSAGELFF.

The chain combines TRBV29-1 with TRBJ2-3, with a tentative D call TRBD2 (5 bases). CDR3 size: 14 residues. The germline V gene has CDR1 SQVTM and CDR2 ANQGSEA. Trimming removed 4 bases at V and 6 bases at J, with 17 bases between. CDR3 nucleotide sequence: TGCAGCGTTGCATCAGGTCCCTGGGAGGATACGCAGTATTTT. Protein product: CSVASGPWEDTQYF.

The chain recombines TRBV9 with TRBJ1-1, with a weak D call TRBD1 (5 bases). Per the germline V gene, CDR1 is SGDLS and CDR2 is YYNGEE. The CDR3 covers 15 residues. V dropped 0 bases and J dropped 7 bases, with 16 bases sitting between them. The CDR3 sequence is CASSVDPGGYGEAFF. CDR3 nucleotides: TGTGCCAGCAGCGTAGATCCGGGGGGTTACGGTGAAGCTTTCTTT.

V is TRBV4-1 and J is TRBJ1-2, with D tentatively TRBD1 (6 bases). Germline V gene lookup returns CDR1 MGHRA and CDR2 YSYEKL. The CDR3 sequence is 16 residues long. V was clipped by 4 bases and J by 5 bases, with 20 bases between them. CDR3 loop: CASSPVGGKGFYGYTF. The DNA for the CDR3 is TGCGCCAGCAGCCCTGTAGGGGGGAAGGGCTTTTATGGCTACACCTTC.